This T cell receptor beta chain was sequenced for a study of tumor-infiltrating lymphocytes in localized non-small cell lung cancer. Using immunoSEQ multiplex PCR, the repertoire was profiled, and TCRdb retains in-frame clones only, with some absent. This sample has more than 9,000 clones, with around 57% found just once. Sequences were obtained from lung tumor tissue. The sequence came from a human donor with non-small cell lung cancer.

The CDR3 loop reads CASSSNPLDEQYF. The CDR3 DNA sequence: TGTGCCAGCAGTTCCAACCCCCTTGACGAGCAGTACTTC. The chain uses TRBV27 and TRBJ2-7; no clear D. Germline lookup yields CDR1 MNHEY and CDR2 SMNVEV (reference sequence). CDR3 length equals 13 residues. V was pared by 4 bases and J by 5 bases, with 12 bases between.